The rows below give T cell receptor beta chains drawn from one sample of a study of blood T cell repertoires in COVID-19. Sequenced by immunoSEQ multiplex PCR; TCRdb stores in-frame clones only, minus some. The sample consists of nearly 300,000 clones, approximately 84% of them appearing once. Sequences were obtained from peripheral blood. These receptors were collected from a human donor with COVID-19, enrolled during active disease. The donor label of this sample is uncertain. The CDR3 runs from the conserved cysteine through the conserved F or W. A D gene is named only where the DNA matches it firmly. Some rows have no size entry. The others give once, few or many, or a class for an expanded clone.

clone_size,j_call,d_call,v_call,cdr3_aa,cdr3_nt
-,TRBJ2-5,TRBD2,TRBV11-2,CASSLGLGQAGGGETQYF,TGTGCCAGCAGCTTGGGACTAGGTCAGGCGGGAGGTGGAGAGACCCAGTACTTC
-,TRBJ1-1,TRBD1,TRBV11-2,CASSFTGQGGAFF,TGTGCCAGCAGCTTCACAGGACAGGGGGGAGCTTTCTTT
-,TRBJ1-1,TRBD1,TRBV28,CASSPTTGLNTEAFF,TGTGCCAGCAGCCCGACGACAGGGCTGAACACTGAAGCTTTCTTT
-,TRBJ1-2,TRBD1,TRBV5-4,CASSSRTGTGGKGTF,TGTGCCAGCAGCTCTAGAACCGGGACAGGGGGAAAAGGCACCTTC
-,TRBJ2-2,TRBD2,TRBV30,CAWKTGTSPGELFF,TGTGCCTGGAAGACTGGGACTAGCCCCGGGGAGCTGTTTTTT
-,TRBJ2-1,TRBD2,TRBV5-1,CASSLEGRTSGSYNEQFF,TGCGCCAGCAGCTTGGAGGGACGGACTAGCGGGAGTTACAATGAGCAGTTCTTC
-,TRBJ1-1,-,TRBV19,CASSVTEWDTEAFF,TGTGCCAGTAGTGTAACAGAGTGGGACACTGAAGCTTTCTTT
-,TRBJ1-1,-,TRBV6-6,CASYLSEATEAFF,TGTGCCAGCTACTTAAGTGAAGCGACTGAAGCTTTCTTT
few,TRBJ2-1,-,TRBV29-1,CSSRQSNEQFF,TGCAGCTCTCGCCAGTCCAATGAGCAGTTCTTC
-,TRBJ2-1,TRBD2,TRBV7-3,CASSLGTSGSEFNEQFF,TGTGCCAGCAGCTTGGGGACTAGCGGGAGCGAATTCAATGAGCAGTTCTTC
-,TRBJ1-2,TRBD1,TRBV5-1,CASSLRTGGAVNYGYTF,TGCGCCAGCAGCCTCCGAACAGGGGGCGCCGTCAACTATGGCTACACCTTC
-,TRBJ2-1,TRBD2,TRBV2,CASSEGLAGQGGEFF,TGTGCCAGCAGTGAAGGACTAGCGGGCCAAGGTGGTGAGTTCTTC
many,TRBJ1-1,-,TRBV19,CASSISAGDTEAFF,TGTGCCAGTAGTATATCAGCCGGGGACACTGAAGCTTTCTTT
-,TRBJ2-7,TRBD2,TRBV10-3,CAIRGTSGSYEQYF,TGTGCCATCAGAGGGACTAGCGGGAGCTACGAGCAGTACTTC
-,TRBJ2-7,TRBD1,TRBV7-3,CASSNARDRGHEQYF,TGTGCCAGCAGCAACGCTCGGGACAGGGGGCACGAGCAGTACTTC
many,TRBJ1-1,-,TRBV7-9,CASSGEGNTEAFF,TGTGCCAGCAGCGGCGAGGGGAACACTGAAGCTTTCTTT
once,TRBJ2-1,TRBD2,TRBV28,CASSTTGTSVYNEQFF,TGTGCCAGCAGTACGACCGGGACTAGCGTCTACAATGAGCAGTTCTTC
-,TRBJ2-3,TRBD2,TRBV4-1,CASSQDPGRAADTQYF,TGCGCCAGCAGCCAAGATCCCGGGAGGGCCGCAGATACGCAGTATTTT
-,TRBJ1-1,-,TRBV19,CASRRDGSYTEAFF,TGTGCCAGTAGGAGAGACGGGAGTTACACTGAAGCTTTCTTT
-,TRBJ2-3,-,TRBV6-5,CASSRVPTDTQYF,TGTGCCAGCAGTCGGGTCCCCACAGATACGCAGTATTTT
-,TRBJ2-2,TRBD2,TRBV5-4,CASSLALLAGGPGTGELFF,TGTGCCAGCAGCTTGGCACTCCTAGCGGGAGGGCCAGGGACCGGGGAGCTGTTTTTT
-,TRBJ2-3,-,TRBV2,CASSAGLSTDTQYF,TGTGCCAGCAGTGCAGGGCTGAGCACAGATACGCAGTATTTT